The sample holds many counts of the clone carrying this TCR beta chain. As yet, its antigen is unknown. With iRepertoire HTBI primers and Arm-PCR of CDR3 regions, TCR beta libraries were built. TCRdb reanalysed the multiplex PCR reads using MiXCR and keeps one entry per CDR3 protein. Of roughly 520,000 distinct CDR3 sequences in the sample, 12% were seen once. Germline trimming cut 4 bases from V and 5 bases from J; bases unmatched to any gene: 5. The CDR3 contains 16 residues. From germline, CDR1 is MNHEY and CDR2 SVGAGI. The sample is drawn from a study of regulatory T cells in long-lasting Graves disease. Findings and limits, study-wide: Persistent disease showed a preference for TRBV28, TRBJ1-2 and TRBJ2-5.

Time point specified: newly diagnosed GD, antithyroid drugs for less than 3 months. The TCR library was made from RNA extracted from PBMCs. Patients came from an endocrinology department in Xi'an, China. These data also featured in a second study, about T cells in Graves' hyperthyroidism and ophthalmopathy. That report adds: Model-based prediction identified ophthalmopathy a median roughly 5.9 months prior to its onset.

The chain couples TRBV6-5 to TRBJ2-1; 13 bases line up with TRBD2. Sequenced here: peripheral blood mononuclear cells (PBMCs), sampled at new diagnosis, from a patient treated with antithyroid drugs. The sequence was collected from a woman aged 30 to 39 with Graves disease. Here the CDR3 reads CASSWTSGRPDNEQFF. CDR3 nucleotide sequence: TGTGCCAGCAGTTGGACTAGCGGGAGACCGGACAATGAGCAGTTCTTC.